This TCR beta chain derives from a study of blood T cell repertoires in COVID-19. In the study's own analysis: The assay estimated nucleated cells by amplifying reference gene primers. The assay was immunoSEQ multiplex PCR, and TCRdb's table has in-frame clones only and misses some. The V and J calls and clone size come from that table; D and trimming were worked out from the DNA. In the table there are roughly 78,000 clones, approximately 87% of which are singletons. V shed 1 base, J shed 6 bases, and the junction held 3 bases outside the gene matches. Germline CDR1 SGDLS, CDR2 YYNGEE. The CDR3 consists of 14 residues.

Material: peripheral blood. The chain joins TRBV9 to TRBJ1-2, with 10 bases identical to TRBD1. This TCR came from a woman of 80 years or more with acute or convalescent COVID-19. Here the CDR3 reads CASSVSTGGDGYTF. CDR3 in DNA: TGTGCCAGCAGCGTATCGACAGGGGGCGATGGCTACACCTTC.